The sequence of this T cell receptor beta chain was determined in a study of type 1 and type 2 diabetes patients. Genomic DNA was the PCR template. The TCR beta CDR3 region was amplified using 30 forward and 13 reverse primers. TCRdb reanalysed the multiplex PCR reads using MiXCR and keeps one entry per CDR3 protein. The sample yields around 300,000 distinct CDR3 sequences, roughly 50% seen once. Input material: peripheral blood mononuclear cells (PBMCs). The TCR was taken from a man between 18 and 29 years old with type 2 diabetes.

The CDR3 loop is CSARDRVGWREAFF. The DNA for the CDR3 is TGCAGTGCTAGAGATCGGGTAGGGTGGAGAGAAGCTTTCTTT. The V and J genes are TRBV20-1 and TRBJ1-1; no firm D call. The CDR3 length is 14 residues. V was cut by 0 bases and J by 8 bases, with 16 bases left in between. Germline CDR1 DFQATT, CDR2 SNEGSKA (reference sequence).